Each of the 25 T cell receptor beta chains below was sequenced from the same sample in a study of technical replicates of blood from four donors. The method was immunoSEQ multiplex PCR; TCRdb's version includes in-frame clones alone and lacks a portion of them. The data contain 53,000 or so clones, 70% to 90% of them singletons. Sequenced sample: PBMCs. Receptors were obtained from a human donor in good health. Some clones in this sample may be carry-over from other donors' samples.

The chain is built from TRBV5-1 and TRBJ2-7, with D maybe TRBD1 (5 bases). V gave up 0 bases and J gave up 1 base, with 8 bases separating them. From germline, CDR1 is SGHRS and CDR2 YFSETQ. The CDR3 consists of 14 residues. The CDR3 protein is CASSLEQGSYEQYF. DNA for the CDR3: TGCGCCAGCAGCTTGGAGCAGGGATCCTACGAGCAGTACTTC.

In nucleotides, the CDR3 is TGCGCCAGCAGCTTGTTTGGGCAGATGAACACTGAAGCTTTCTTT. Translated, it gives CASSLFGQMNTEAFF. The J gene is TRBJ1-1, the V gene TRBV5-1, with D uncertain. The CDR3 covers 15 residues. Deletions cut 1 base from V and 0 bases from J, with 10 bases between. Germline V lookup: CDR1 SGHRS, CDR2 YFSETQ.

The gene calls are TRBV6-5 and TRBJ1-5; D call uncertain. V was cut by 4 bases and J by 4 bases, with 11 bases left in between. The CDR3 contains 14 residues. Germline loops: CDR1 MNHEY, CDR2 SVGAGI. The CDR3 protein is CASSSDTSNQPQHF. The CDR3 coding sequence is TGTGCCAGCAGTTCCGACACCTCAAATCAGCCCCAGCATTTT.

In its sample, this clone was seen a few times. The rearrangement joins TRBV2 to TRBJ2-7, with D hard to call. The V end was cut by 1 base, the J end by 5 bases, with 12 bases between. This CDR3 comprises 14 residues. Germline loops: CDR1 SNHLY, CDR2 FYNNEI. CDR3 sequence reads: CASSEEVRSDEQYF. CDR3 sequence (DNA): TGTGCCAGCAGTGAAGAGGTAAGAAGCGACGAGCAGTACTTC.

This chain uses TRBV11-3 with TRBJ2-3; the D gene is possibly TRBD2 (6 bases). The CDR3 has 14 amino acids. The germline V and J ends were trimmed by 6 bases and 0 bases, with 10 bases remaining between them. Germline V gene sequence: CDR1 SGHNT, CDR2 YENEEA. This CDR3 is CASSPGTSTDTQYF. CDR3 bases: TGTGCCAGCAGTCCCGGGACTAGCACAGATACGCAGTATTTT.

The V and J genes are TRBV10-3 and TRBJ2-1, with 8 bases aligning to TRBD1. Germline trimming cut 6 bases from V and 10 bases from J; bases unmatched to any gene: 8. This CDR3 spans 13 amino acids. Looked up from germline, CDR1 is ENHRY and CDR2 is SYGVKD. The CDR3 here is CAISPGQEREQFF. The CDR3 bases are TGTGCCATCAGCCCGGGACAGGAGCGCGAGCAGTTCTTC.

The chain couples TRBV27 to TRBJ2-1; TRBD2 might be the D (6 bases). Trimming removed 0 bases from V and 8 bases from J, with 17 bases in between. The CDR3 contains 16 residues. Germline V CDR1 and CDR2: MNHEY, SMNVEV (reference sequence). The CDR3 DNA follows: TGTGCCAGCAGTTTATCGGGGTGGCGGGAAGGGGATGAGCAGTTCTTC. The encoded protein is CASSLSGWREGDEQFF.

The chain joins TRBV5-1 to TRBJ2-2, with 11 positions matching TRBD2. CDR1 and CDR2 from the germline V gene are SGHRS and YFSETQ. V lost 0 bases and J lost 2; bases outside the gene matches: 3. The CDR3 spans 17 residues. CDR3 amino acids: CASSLAGLAVNTGELFF. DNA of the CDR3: TGCGCCAGCAGCTTGGCGGGACTAGCGGTAAACACCGGGGAGCTGTTTTTT.

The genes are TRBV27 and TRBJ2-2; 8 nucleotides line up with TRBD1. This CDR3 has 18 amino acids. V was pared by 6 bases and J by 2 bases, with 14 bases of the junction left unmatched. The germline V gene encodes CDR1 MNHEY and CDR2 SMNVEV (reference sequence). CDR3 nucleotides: TGTGCCAGCAGCCCCACCTACGAGACAGGGGCCAACACCGGGGAGCTGTTTTTT. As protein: CASSPTYETGANTGELFF.

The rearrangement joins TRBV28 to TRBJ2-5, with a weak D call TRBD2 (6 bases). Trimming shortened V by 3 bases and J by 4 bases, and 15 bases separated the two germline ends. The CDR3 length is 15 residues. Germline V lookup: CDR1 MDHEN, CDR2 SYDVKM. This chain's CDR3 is CASSFGGKGRETQYF. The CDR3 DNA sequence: TGTGCCAGCAGTTTCGGCGGGAAGGGGCGAGAGACCCAGTACTTC.

The CDR3 coding sequence is TGTGCCAGCAGCTCAGGCGGTACAGGGATTATTCAGCCCCAGCATTTT. It specifies CASSSGGTGIIQPQHF. The rearrangement uses TRBV5-5 and TRBJ1-5; D may be TRBD1 (6 bases). Germline values: CDR1 SGHKS, CDR2 YYEKEE (reference sequence). The ends were cut back, 3 bases at V and 6 bases at J, with 19 bases in the middle. The length of the CDR3 is 16 residues.

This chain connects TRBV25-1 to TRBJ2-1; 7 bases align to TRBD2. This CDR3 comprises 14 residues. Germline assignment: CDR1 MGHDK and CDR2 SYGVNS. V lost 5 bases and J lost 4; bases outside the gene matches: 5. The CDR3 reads CASSKASGYNEQFF. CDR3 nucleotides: TGTGCCAGCAGTAAGGCTAGCGGATACAATGAGCAGTTCTTC.

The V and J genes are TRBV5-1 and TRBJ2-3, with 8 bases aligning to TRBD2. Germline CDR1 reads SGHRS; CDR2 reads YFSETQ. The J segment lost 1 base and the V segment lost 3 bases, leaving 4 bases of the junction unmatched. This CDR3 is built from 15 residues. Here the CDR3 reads CASSSETSGTDTQYF. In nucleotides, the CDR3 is TGCGCCAGCAGCTCCGAGACTAGCGGCACAGATACGCAGTATTTT.

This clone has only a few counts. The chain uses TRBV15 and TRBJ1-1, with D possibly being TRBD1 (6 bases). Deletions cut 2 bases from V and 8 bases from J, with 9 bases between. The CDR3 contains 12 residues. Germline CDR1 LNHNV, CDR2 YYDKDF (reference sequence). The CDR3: CATSRQQGEAFF. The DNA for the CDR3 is TGTGCCACCAGCAGACAACAGGGAGAAGCTTTCTTT.

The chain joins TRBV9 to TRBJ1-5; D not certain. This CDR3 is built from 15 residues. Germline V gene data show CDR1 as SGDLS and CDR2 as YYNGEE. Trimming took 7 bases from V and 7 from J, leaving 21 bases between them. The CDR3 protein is CASPPRIATGQPQHF. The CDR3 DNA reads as TGTGCCAGCCCCCCAAGAATCGCAACGGGGCAGCCCCAGCATTTT.

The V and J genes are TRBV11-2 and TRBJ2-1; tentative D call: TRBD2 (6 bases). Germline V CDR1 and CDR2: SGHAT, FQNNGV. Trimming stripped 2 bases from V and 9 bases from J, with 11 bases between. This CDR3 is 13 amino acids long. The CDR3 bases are TGTGCCAGCAGCTTAACGGGAGATGGTGAGCAGTTCTTC. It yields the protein CASSLTGDGEQFF. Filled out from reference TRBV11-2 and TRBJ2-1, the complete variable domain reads EAGVAQSPRYKIIEKRQSVAFWCNPISGHATLYWYQQILGQGPKLLIQFQNNGVVDDSQLPKDRFSAERLKGVDSTLKIQPAKLEDSAVYLCASSLTGDGEQFFGPGTRLTVL.

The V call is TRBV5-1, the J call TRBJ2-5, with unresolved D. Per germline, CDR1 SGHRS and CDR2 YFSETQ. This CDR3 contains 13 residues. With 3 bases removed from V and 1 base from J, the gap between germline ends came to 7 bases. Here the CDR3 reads CASSSGFQETQYF. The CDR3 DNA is TGCGCCAGCAGCTCAGGATTCCAAGAGACCCAGTACTTC.

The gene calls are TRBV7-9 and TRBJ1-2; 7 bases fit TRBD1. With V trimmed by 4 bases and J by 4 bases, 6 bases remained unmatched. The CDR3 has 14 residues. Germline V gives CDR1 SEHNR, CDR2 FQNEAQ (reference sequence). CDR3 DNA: TGTGCCAGCAGCTCGAGGACAGGATTCTATGGCTACACCTTC. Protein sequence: CASSSRTGFYGYTF. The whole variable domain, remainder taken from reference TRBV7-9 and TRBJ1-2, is DTGVSQNPRHKITKRGQNVTFRCDPISEHNRLYWYRQTLGQGPEFLTYFQNEAQLEKSRLLSDRFSAERPKGSFSTLEIQRTEQGDSAMYLCASSSRTGFYGYTFGSGTRLTVV.

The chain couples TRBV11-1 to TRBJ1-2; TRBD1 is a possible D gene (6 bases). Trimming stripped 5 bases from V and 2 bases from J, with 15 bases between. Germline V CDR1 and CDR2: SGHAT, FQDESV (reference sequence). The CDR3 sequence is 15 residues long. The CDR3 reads CASSPEDSWNYGYTF. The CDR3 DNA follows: TGTGCCAGCAGCCCTGAGGACAGTTGGAACTATGGCTACACCTTC.

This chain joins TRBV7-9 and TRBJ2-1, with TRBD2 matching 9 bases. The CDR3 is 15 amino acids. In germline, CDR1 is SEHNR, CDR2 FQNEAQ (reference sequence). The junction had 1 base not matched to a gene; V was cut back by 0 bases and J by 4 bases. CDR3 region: CASSLALAGYNEQFF. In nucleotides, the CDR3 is TGTGCCAGCAGCTTAGCCCTAGCGGGGTACAATGAGCAGTTCTTC.

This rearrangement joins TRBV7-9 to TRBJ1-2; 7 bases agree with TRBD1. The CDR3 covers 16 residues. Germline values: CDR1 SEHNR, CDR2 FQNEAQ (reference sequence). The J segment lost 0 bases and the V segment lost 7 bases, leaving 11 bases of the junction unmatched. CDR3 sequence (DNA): TGTGCCAGCACCCTAGGTTTGGACAGGACTAACTATGGCTACACCTTC. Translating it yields CASTLGLDRTNYGYTF.

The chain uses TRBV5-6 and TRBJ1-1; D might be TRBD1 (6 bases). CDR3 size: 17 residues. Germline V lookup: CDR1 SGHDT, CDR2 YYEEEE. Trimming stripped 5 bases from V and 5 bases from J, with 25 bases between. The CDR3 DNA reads TGTGCCAGCAGTGAGCAGGGGTGGGGCAGGCGGGGGACTGAAGCTTTCTTT. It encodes CASSEQGWGRRGTEAFF.

This chain's CDR3 is CASSPRGPGELFF. The CDR3 nucleotides read TGTGCCAGCAGCCCACGAGGGCCCGGGGAGCTGTTTTTT. The chain combines TRBV7-2 with TRBJ2-2, with TRBD2 as a possible D gene (5 bases). The germline gives CDR1 SGHTA, CDR2 FQGNSA. There are 13 residues in the CDR3. Trimming removed 5 bases from V and 6 bases from J, with 10 bases in between. Filled out from reference TRBV7-2 and TRBJ2-2, the complete variable domain reads GAGVSQSPSNKVTEKGKDVELRCDPISGHTALYWYRQSLGQGLEFLIYFQGNSAPDKSGLPSDRFSAERTGGSVSTLTIQRTQQEDSAVYLCASSPRGPGELFFGEGSRLTVL.

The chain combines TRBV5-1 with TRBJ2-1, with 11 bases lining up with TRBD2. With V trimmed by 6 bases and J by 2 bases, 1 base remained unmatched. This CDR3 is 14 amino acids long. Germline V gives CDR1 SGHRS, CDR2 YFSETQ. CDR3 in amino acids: CASTTSGAYNEQFF. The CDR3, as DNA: TGCGCCAGCACGACTAGCGGGGCCTACAATGAGCAGTTCTTC.

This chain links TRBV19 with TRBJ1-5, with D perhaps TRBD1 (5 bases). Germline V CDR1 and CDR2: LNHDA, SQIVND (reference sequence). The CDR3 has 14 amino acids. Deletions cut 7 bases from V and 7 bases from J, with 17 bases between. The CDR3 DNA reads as TGTGCCAGTACCCCCTCCCAGGGTATCCAGCCCCAGCATTTT. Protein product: CASTPSQGIQPQHF.